Below, 22 T cell receptor beta chains from the same sample are listed, as sequenced in a study of T cells in Graves' hyperthyroidism and ophthalmopathy (dated by TCRdb to the late 2010s). Libraries were prepared through multiplex PCR. Reads for this sample came from an Illumina HiSeq 2000. The TCR beta CDR3 regions were amplified from RNA transcripts. The first round of RT-PCR for the TCR CDR3 was performed with the HTBI primer set and the Qiagen OneStep RT-PCR kit. TCRdb passed the public sequencing reads through fastp at Q25 and MiXCR, retaining productive beta sequences. Rows with a matching CDR3 protein are joined into one entry that keeps the most common DNA and genes. In all, the sample holds some 400,000 distinct CDR3 sequences, and about 18% of those were seen once. The top ten clonotypes cover 3.7% of the sample. Sequencing was done on a sample of blood. The receptors come from a woman aged 18-29 years with Graves' hyperthyroidism.

Ten or more counts support this clonotype. The chain is built from TRBV12-3 or TRBV12-4 and TRBJ1-2, with a possible D match to TRBD1 (5 bases). V gave up 9 bases and J gave up 7 bases, with 15 bases separating them. The length of the CDR3 is 12 residues. This chain's CDR3 is CASRGLTVGYTF. As DNA, the CDR3 is TGTGCCAGTAGGGGCCTCACGGTTGGCTACACCTTC.

The CDR3: CASSEARISGELFF. In nucleotides, the CDR3 is TGTGCCAGCAGTGAAGCGCGGATAAGCGGGGAGCTGTTTTTT. This sequence joins TRBV6-1 and TRBJ2-2, with D hard to call. This CDR3 region has 14 residues. Per the germline V gene, CDR1 is MNHNS and CDR2 is SASEGT. With 0 bases removed from V and 7 bases from J, the gap between germline ends came to 9 bases.

This clonotype has ten or more counts. This rearrangement joins TRBV12-3 or TRBV12-4 to TRBJ1-1; the D is unclear. The ends were cut back, 2 bases at V and 5 bases at J, with 9 bases in the middle. This CDR3 spans 13 amino acids. As DNA, the CDR3 is TGTGCCAGCAGTTTACTGAGTCAGACTGAAGCTTTCTTT. Translated, it gives CASSLLSQTEAFF.

This clonotype has more than one count but fewer than ten. The J gene is TRBJ2-2, the V gene TRBV18, with a weak D call TRBD1 (5 bases). The CDR3 loop spans 14 amino acids. Trimming took 0 bases from V and 5 from J, leaving 7 bases between them. CDR1 KGHSH and CDR2 LQKENI come from the germline V gene. In DNA form, the CDR3 reads TGTGCCAGCTCACCACCGCAGGGAACCGGGGAGCTGTTTTTT. It translates to CASSPPQGTGELFF. The full variable domain, rest sourced from reference TRBV18 and TRBJ2-2, is NAGVMQNPRHLVRRRGQEARLRCSPMKGHSHVYWYRQLPEEGLKFMVYLQKENIIDESGMPKERFSAEFPKEGPSILRIQQVVRGDSAAYFCASSPPQGTGELFFGEGSRLTVL.

J is TRBJ2-5 and V is TRBV7-2; 9 nucleotides agree with TRBD1. The CDR3 loop spans 20 amino acids. Unmatched junction bases numbered 18, after V lost 0 bases and J lost 4 bases. In germline, CDR1 is SGHTA, CDR2 FQGNSA. CDR3 residues: CASSLAGRGRYRGRGETQYF. In nucleotides, the CDR3 is TGTGCCAGCAGCTTAGCAGGCCGAGGAAGATACAGGGGGCGGGGAGAGACCCAGTACTTC.

This clonotype was observed at least ten times. This chain joins TRBV12-3 or TRBV12-4 and TRBJ1-2, with no clear D. This CDR3 contains 13 residues. V shed 5 bases and J shed 7 bases, with 14 bases lying between them. CDR3 loop: CASSPLGNRGYTF. CDR3 sequence (DNA): TGTGCCAGCAGTCCTTTAGGTAATCGTGGCTACACCTTC.

This clonotype was observed many times. The chain uses TRBV2 and TRBJ2-2; tentative D call: TRBD1 (6 bases). Germline values: CDR1 SNHLY, CDR2 FYNNEI. The CDR3 totals 14 residues. Trimming removed 2 bases from V and 12 bases from J, with 16 bases in between. The CDR3 sequence: CASSEYRSQGKLFF. The CDR3 nucleotides read TGTGCCAGCAGTGAATATCGTTCTCAGGGGAAGCTGTTTTTT.

The chain links TRBV28 to TRBJ2-7; 7 positions match TRBD2. The germline gives CDR1 MDHEN, CDR2 SYDVKM. J was trimmed by 0 bases and V by 2 bases; bases with no gene match: 7. The CDR3 spans 16 residues. In DNA, the CDR3 is TGTGCCAGCAGTTTAATCGGCGGGGGAAGCTCCTACGAGCAGTACTTC. This encodes CASSLIGGGSSYEQYF.

There are many counts of this clonotype. The chain is built from TRBV25-1 and TRBJ1-1; no reliable D call. Germline CDR1 reads MGHDK; CDR2 reads SYGVNS. The CDR3 is made up of 14 amino acids. Trimming took 5 bases from V and 0 from J, leaving 10 bases between them. The CDR3 DNA follows: TGTGCCAGCAGTCAGATCGGCCTGAACACTGAAGCTTTCTTT. This translates into CASSQIGLNTEAFF. The full variable domain, rest sourced from reference TRBV25-1 and TRBJ1-1, is EADIYQTPRYLVIGTGKKITLECSQTMGHDKMYWYQQDPGMELHLIHYSYGVNSTEKGDLSSESTVSRIRTEHFPLTLESARPSHTSQYLCASSQIGLNTEAFFGQGTRLTVV.

The V gene is TRBV7-2, the J gene TRBJ2-5, with TRBD2 identical over 9 bases. Trimming cost V 11 bases and J 2 bases; bases outside gene matches: 6. The CDR3 covers 13 residues. Germline V gene data show CDR1 as SGHTA and CDR2 as FQGNSA. CDR3 in amino acids: CAWGLAKQETQYF. The CDR3 DNA reads TGTGCCTGGGGACTAGCCAAGCAAGAGACCCAGTACTTC.

The sample holds many counts of this clonotype. The chain employs TRBV6-4 and TRBJ2-5; 13 bases map to TRBD2. Germline lookup yields CDR1 MRHNA and CDR2 SNTAGT. The length of the CDR3 is 15 residues. Trimming at V came to 3 bases and at J to 3 bases, leaving 1 base not matched to a gene. The CDR3 reads CASSETSGGEETQYF. As DNA, the CDR3 is TGTGCCAGCAGTGAAACTAGCGGGGGGGAAGAGACCCAGTACTTC.

This clonotype was recorded many times. The chain couples TRBV20-1 to TRBJ2-5; TRBD2 aligns across 7 bases. Germline CDR1 DFQATT, CDR2 SNEGSKA (reference sequence). The CDR3 covers 13 residues. V was clipped by 1 base and J by 7 bases; unmatched bases: 6. DNA of the CDR3: TGCAGTGCTAGAGTCCGGGGGGTCGGGACCCAGTACTTC. Protein: CSARVRGVGTQYF.

The V call is TRBV6-1, the J call TRBJ2-2, with 7 bases that match TRBD1. This CDR3 is built from 15 residues. V shed 1 base, J shed 6 bases, and the junction held 5 bases outside the gene matches. Germline loops: CDR1 MNHNS, CDR2 SASEGT. DNA for the CDR3: TGTGCCAGCAGTGAAGGAGGGGGCAGGGCCGGGGAGCTGTTTTTT. Amino acids: CASSEGGGRAGELFF.

Concerning this clonotype: This may be a read error: a much more frequent sequence differs by one nucleotide. J is TRBJ2-7 and V is TRBV20-1; D ambiguous. The V end was cut by 5 bases, the J end by 0 bases, with 11 bases between. CDR1 DFQATT and CDR2 SNEGSKA come from the germline V gene (reference sequence). CDR3 length: 13 residues. CDR3 region: CSASVTLSYEQYF. The CDR3 DNA is TGCAGTGCTTCCGTGACACTCTCCTACGAGCAGTACTTC.

This clonotype came up many times. The chain is built from TRBV12-3 or TRBV12-4 and TRBJ2-5; D possibly uses TRBD1 or TRBD2 (5 bases each). This CDR3 comprises 14 residues. The V end was cut by 4 bases, the J end by 4 bases, with 13 bases between. The CDR3 reads CASSSLGVGETQYF. CDR3 nucleotides: TGTGCCAGCAGTTCACTAGGGGTTGGAGAGACCCAGTACTTC.

This clonotype was seen at least ten times. This sequence joins TRBV20-1 and TRBJ1-1; D may be TRBD1 (5 bases). Germline V gives CDR1 DFQATT, CDR2 SNEGSKA (reference sequence). The CDR3 length is 9 residues. Trimming took off 7 bases at V and 8 bases at J, with 8 bases between the two ends. This CDR3 reads CSVWGEAFF. The CDR3 DNA sequence: TGCAGTGTATGGGGGGAAGCTTTCTTT.

The chain has TRBV6-1 and TRBJ2-7; 7 nucleotides agree with TRBD1. Germline V CDR1 and CDR2: MNHNS, SASEGT. The CDR3 covers 12 residues. J gave up 3 bases and V 8 bases, and 4 bases lay outside the gene matches. CDR3 DNA sequence: TGTGCCAGCCTTTCAGGGGGCTACGAGCAGTACTTC. Translation gives CASLSGGYEQYF.

This clonotype showed up many times. This chain uses TRBV20-1 with TRBJ1-5; unclear D gene. V lost 0 bases to trimming and J lost 2 bases, with 11 bases between them. CDR1 is DFQATT and CDR2 is SNEGSKA in the germline V gene (reference sequence). The CDR3 sequence is 15 residues long. The DNA of the CDR3 is TGCAGTGCTAGAGATGTCCGGGATGGCAATCAGCCCCAGCATTTT. Residues: CSARDVRDGNQPQHF.

This clonotype occurred many times. In nucleotides, the CDR3 is TGCATGATTGAGAAAGACTATGGCTACACCTTC. Protein: CMIEKDYGYTF. The chain couples TRBV20-1 to TRBJ1-2, with unresolved D. CDR1 is DFQATT, CDR2 SNEGSKA, per germline (reference sequence). The CDR3 is 11 amino acids.

In its sample, this clonotype was seen many times. This sequence joins TRBV12-3 or TRBV12-4 and TRBJ1-5, with D possibly TRBD1 on 5 matching bases. The CDR3 has 15 residues. Trimming left V 6 bases short and J 1 base short, with 13 bases between. The CDR3 protein is CASSRGAGSNQPQHF. As DNA, the CDR3 is TGTGCCAGCAGCCGCGGGGCCGGGAGCAATCAGCCCCAGCATTTT.

This clonotype was observed a single time. A read error may be the cause here, since a much bigger clone is one base away. The chain links TRBV14 to TRBJ1-2; unclear D gene. The CDR3 covers 14 residues. Germline loops: CDR1 SGHDN, CDR2 FVKESK. Trimming left V 3 bases short and J 4 bases short, with 12 bases between. The CDR3 DNA reads as TGTGCCAGCAGCCAGTGGCCTAACGTCTATGGCTACACCTTC. It yields the protein CASSQWPNVYGYTF. The variable domain in full, completed from reference TRBV14 and TRBJ1-2, reads EAGVTQFPSHSVIEKGQTVTLRCDPISGHDNLYWYRRVMGKEIKFLLHFVKESKQDESGMPNNRFLAERTGGTYSTLKVQPAELEDSGVYFCASSQWPNVYGYTFGSGTRLTVV.

This clonotype has ten or more counts. In DNA form, the CDR3 reads TGTGCCAGCCCGAACCCCGGGGGTTGGACTGAAGCTTTCTTT. Encoded protein: CASPNPGGWTEAFF. This chain connects TRBV6-1 to TRBJ1-1; D is perhaps TRBD1 (5 bases). This CDR3 is built from 14 residues. Germline loops: CDR1 MNHNS, CDR2 SASEGT. The V and J ends lost 8 bases and 5 bases respectively, with 18 bases between them.